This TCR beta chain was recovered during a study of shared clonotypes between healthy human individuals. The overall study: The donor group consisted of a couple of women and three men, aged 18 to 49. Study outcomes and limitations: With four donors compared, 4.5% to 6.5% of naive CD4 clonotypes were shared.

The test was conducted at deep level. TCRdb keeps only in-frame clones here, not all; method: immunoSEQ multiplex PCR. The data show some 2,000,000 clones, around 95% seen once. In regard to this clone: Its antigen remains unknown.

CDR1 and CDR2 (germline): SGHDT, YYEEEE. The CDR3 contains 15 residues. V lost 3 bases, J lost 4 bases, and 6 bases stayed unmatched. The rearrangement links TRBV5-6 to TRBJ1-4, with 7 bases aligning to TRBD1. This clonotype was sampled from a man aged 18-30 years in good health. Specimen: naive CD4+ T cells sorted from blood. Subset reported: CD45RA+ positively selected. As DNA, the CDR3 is TGTGCCAGCAGCTCCCCGGGACAGATTAATGAAAAACTGTTTTTT. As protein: CASSSPGQINEKLFF.